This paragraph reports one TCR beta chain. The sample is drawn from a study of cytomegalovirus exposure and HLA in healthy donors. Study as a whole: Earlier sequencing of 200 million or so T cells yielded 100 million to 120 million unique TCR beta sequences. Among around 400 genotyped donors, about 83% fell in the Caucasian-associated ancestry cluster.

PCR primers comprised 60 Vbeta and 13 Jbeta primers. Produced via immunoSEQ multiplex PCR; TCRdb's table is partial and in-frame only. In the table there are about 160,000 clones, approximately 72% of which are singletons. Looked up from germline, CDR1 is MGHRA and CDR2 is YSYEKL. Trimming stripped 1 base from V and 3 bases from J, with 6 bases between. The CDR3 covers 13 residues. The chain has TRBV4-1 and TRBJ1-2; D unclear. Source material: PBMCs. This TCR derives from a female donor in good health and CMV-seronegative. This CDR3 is CASSQGGDYGYTF. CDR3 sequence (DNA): TGCGCCAGCAGCCAAGGAGGCGACTATGGCTACACCTTC.